This T cell receptor beta chain is drawn from a study of cytomegalovirus exposure and HLA in healthy donors. Regarding the study as a whole: Reports credit the classifier with highly specific, highly sensitive diagnosis of cytomegalovirus status. It was around 160 TCR beta chains that were listed as cytomegalovirus-associated. In the 120 validation repertoires, more than 85% of cluster scores exceeded 0, per a later analysis.

Separate from the approximately 700-subject first cohort was the approximately 110-subject validation cohort, to which the donors belonged. Concerning this clone itself: The antigen is not known.

This CDR3 region has 15 residues. Deletions cut 7 bases from V and 7 bases from J, with 19 bases between. CDR1 is LGHNA, CDR2 YSLEER, per germline. Data came from immunoSEQ multiplex PCR; TCRdb stores just in-frame clones and leaves some out. Of 150,000 to 200,000 clones in the sample, roughly 86% are singletons; the top ten hold around 7.2%. The genes are TRBV4-3 and TRBJ2-2; either TRBD1 or TRBD2 may supply D (7 bases each). The sequencing input was PBMCs. The origin of this receptor is a man between 25 and 39 years old in good health and CMV-seropositive. CDR3 sequence reads: CASTGTTGEVGELFF. The CDR3 DNA sequence: TGCGCCAGCACCGGGACTACAGGGGAAGTCGGGGAGCTGTTTTTT.